The 17 T cell receptor beta chains below were found in one sample sequenced in a study of cytomegalovirus exposure and HLA in healthy donors. PCR was performed using 60 Vbeta and 13 Jbeta primers. TCRdb keeps only in-frame clones here, not all; method: immunoSEQ multiplex PCR. The sample carries roughly 160,000 clones, about 75% recorded once. Sequencing input: PBMCs. These receptors were taken from a man between 45 and 60 years old in good health and CMV-seropositive.

This chain joins TRBV9 and TRBJ1-1; maybe TRBD1 (5 bases). CDR3 length: 15 amino acids. Germline CDR1 is SGDLS and CDR2 is YYNGEE. The germline V and J ends were trimmed by 2 bases and 5 bases, with 16 bases remaining between them. CDR3 sequence reads: CASSVFGRVGTEAFF. Here the CDR3 DNA reads TGTGCCAGCAGCGTTTTTGGCAGGGTAGGAACTGAAGCTTTCTTT.

V is TRBV28 and J is TRBJ2-7; TRBD1 matches at 10 bases. V lost 6 bases and J lost 2; bases outside the gene matches: 13. Germline-derived CDR1 and CDR2 are MDHEN and SYDVKM. The CDR3 runs to 17 residues. CDR3 in amino acids: CASRAELGTGDPYEQYF. In nucleotides, the CDR3 is TGTGCCAGCAGGGCGGAATTGGGGACAGGGGATCCCTACGAGCAGTACTTC.

V gene TRBV7-2 combines with J gene TRBJ1-1; 8 bases agree with TRBD1. CDR1 is SGHTA, CDR2 FQGNSA, per germline. J was trimmed by 6 bases and V by 4 bases; bases with no gene match: 13. This CDR3 spans 16 amino acids. For the CDR3, the DNA is TGTGCCAGCAGCTCCCAGGGGGCAGGTTGGAGGGCTGAAGCTTTCTTT. Its protein product is CASSSQGAGWRAEAFF.

This clone was counted a few times. The chain recombines TRBV5-1 with TRBJ2-2, with D possibly TRBD1 on 6 matching bases. The length of the CDR3 is 13 residues. The V end was cut by 5 bases, the J end by 5 bases, with 10 bases between. The V gene's germline CDR1 is SGHRS and CDR2 YFSETQ. This chain's CDR3 is CASRLRGTGELFF. In nucleotides, the CDR3 is TGCGCCAGCAGACTGAGGGGGACCGGGGAGCTGTTTTTT.

The CDR3 loop reads CASRTRQGRLRGYTF. In DNA form, the CDR3 reads TGTGCCAGCAGGACACGACAGGGGCGGTTGAGGGGCTACACCTTC. V and J are TRBV28 and TRBJ1-2; 8 positions match TRBD1. V lost 6 bases, J lost 8 bases, and 14 bases stayed unmatched. The CDR3 is 15 residues long. Germline CDR1 reads MDHEN; CDR2 reads SYDVKM.

V gene TRBV2 combines with J gene TRBJ1-3; 7 nucleotides line up with TRBD1. Looked up from germline, CDR1 is SNHLY and CDR2 is FYNNEI. The V gene end was trimmed by 1 base and the J gene end by 3 bases; junction bases not matched to a gene: 6. The CDR3 covers 16 residues. The CDR3 nucleotides read TGTGCCAGCAGTGAAGTTCCAGGGGGTTTTGGAAACACCATATATTTT. Its translation: CASSEVPGGFGNTIYF.

With respect to this clone: This CDR3 is also generated by other DNA sequences in the sample. The chain employs TRBV9 and TRBJ2-7; tentative D call: TRBD1 (6 bases). Trimming removed 4 bases at V and 0 bases at J, with 14 bases between. Germline CDR1 SGDLS, CDR2 YYNGEE. The CDR3 is 15 residues long. Here the CDR3 DNA reads TGTGCCAGCAGCCCCTCCGGGACATCCTCCTACGAGCAGTACTTC. Its translation: CASSPSGTSSYEQYF.

There are a few counts of this clone. The rearrangement uses TRBV5-1 and TRBJ2-7; D might be TRBD2 (6 bases). The CDR3 has 18 amino acids. Trimming pared 0 bases from V and 5 bases from J, leaving 24 bases between. CDR1 and CDR2 from the germline V gene are SGHRS and YFSETQ. CDR3 sequence: CASSLGRIRQGGTHEQYV. The CDR3 DNA is TGCGCCAGCAGCTTGGGACGTATTAGGCAGGGAGGTACCCACGAGCAGTACGTC.

V and J are TRBV5-6 and TRBJ1-1; 9 nucleotides align to TRBD1. Germline CDR1 is SGHDT and CDR2 is YYEEEE. V lost 2 bases to trimming and J lost 5 bases; unmatched junction nucleotides: 10. The CDR3 covers 16 residues. CDR3 sequence: CASSFLGQGRGTEAFF. Written as DNA, the CDR3 is TGTGCCAGCAGCTTTCTGGGACAGGGTAGAGGGACTGAAGCTTTCTTT. Full variable domain (remainder filled in from reference TRBV5-6 and TRBJ1-1): DAGVTQSPTHLIKTRGQQVTLRCSPKSGHDTVSWYQQALGQGPQFIFQYYEEEERQRGNFPDRFSGHQFPNYSSELNVNALLLGDSALYLCASSFLGQGRGTEAFFGQGTRLTVV.

Concerning this clone itself: This sample also contains other DNA sequences that code for the same CDR3. The chain uses TRBV5-6 and TRBJ2-5, with 8 bases that match TRBD1. Trimming at V came to 0 bases and at J to 4 bases, leaving 2 bases not matched to a gene. The CDR3 covers 14 residues. Germline CDR1 reads SGHDT; CDR2 reads YYEEEE. In nucleotides, the CDR3 is TGTGCCAGCAGCTTGGGACAGGGGAGAGAGACCCAGTACTTC. This encodes CASSLGQGRETQYF.

This rearrangement joins TRBV29-1 to TRBJ1-5; D call uncertain. Between the trimmed V and J ends, which lost 5 bases and 3 bases, there was a span of 8 bases. CDR3 length: 12 amino acids. In germline, CDR1 is SQVTM, CDR2 ANQGSEA. DNA of the CDR3: TGCAGCGTTCGCGTGAACAATCAGCCCCAGCATTTT. As protein: CSVRVNNQPQHF.

This chain uses TRBV6-5 with TRBJ2-7; 9 nucleotides align to TRBD1. V was clipped by 6 bases and J by 6 bases; unmatched bases: 12. From germline, CDR1 is MNHEY and CDR2 SVGAGI. The CDR3 runs 15 residues. The CDR3 spells CASRAPGTGYGEQYV. The CDR3, as DNA: TGTGCCAGCAGAGCCCCCGGGACAGGGTACGGCGAGCAGTACGTC.

The J gene is TRBJ2-7, the V gene TRBV29-1; 11 nucleotides align to TRBD2. Trimming cost V 8 bases and J 3 bases; bases outside gene matches: 15. This CDR3 contains 16 residues. Germline V lookup: CDR1 SQVTM, CDR2 ANQGSEA. For the CDR3, the DNA is TGCAGCACTCGTCTAGTAGCGGGGGGGACTCACTACGAGCAGTACGTC. This gives the protein CSTRLVAGGTHYEQYV.

This chain joins TRBV5-6 and TRBJ1-2, with 8 bases lining up with TRBD1. Germline CDR1 SGHDT, CDR2 YYEEEE. The junction had 4 bases not matched to a gene; V was cut back by 0 bases and J by 3 bases. The CDR3 totals 15 residues. The CDR3 reads CASSLGTGSDYGYTF. The CDR3 coding sequence is TGTGCCAGCAGCTTGGGGACAGGGTCGGACTATGGCTACACCTTC.

The CDR3 nucleotides are TGTGCCAGCAGCTTCAGTGGACACCACACAGATACGCAGTATTTT. Translation gives CASSFSGHHTDTQYF. V gene TRBV7-2 combines with J gene TRBJ2-3; weak D call: TRBD1 (5 bases). Trimming removed 3 bases at V and 2 bases at J, with 12 bases between. Germline CDR1 SGHTA, CDR2 FQGNSA. The CDR3 is 15 amino acids.

J is TRBJ2-7 and V is TRBV12-2; the table's D call of TRBD1 was not tested on the DNA. TRBV12-2 counts as a pseudogene. This CDR3 comprises 14 residues. CDR3 region: CASRLPDRVHEQYV. The CDR3 DNA reads TGTGCAAGTCGCTTACCAGACAGGGTCCACGAGCAGTACGTC.

This rearrangement joins TRBV19 to TRBJ2-3; tentatively, D is TRBD1 (6 bases). Trimming cost V 5 bases and J 6 bases, with 9 bases left between them. Germline V gene lookup returns CDR1 LNHDA and CDR2 SQIVND (reference sequence). The length of the CDR3 is 12 residues. As DNA, the CDR3 is TGTGCCAGTAGTGGGGGACATGATACGCAGTATTTT. Protein: CASSGGHDTQYF.